The source of this T cell receptor beta chain is a study of Ad26.COV2.S vaccination and SARS-CoV-2 variants. Study-level findings and limits: It was found that vaccine and placebo recipients had similar non-spike TCR breadth.

The CDR3 is made up of 13 amino acids. Per the germline V gene, CDR1 is LNHNV and CDR2 is YYDKDF (reference sequence). Trimming took 0 bases from V and 10 from J, leaving 13 bases between them. The data were produced by immunoSEQ multiplex PCR, yet TCRdb's version contains in-frame clones alone and is incomplete. This sample yields some 390,000 clones, of which about 85% are seen a single time; 3.5% belongs to the top ten. Points on this clone: Its antigen is unidentified.

Treatment described: around 19 received Ad26.COV2.S at low or high dose, single or two shots; several received placebo; per-sample allocation not given. After the first vaccine or placebo injection, samples were drawn on day 63. What was given as vaccine was an Ad26 vector encoding Wuhan-strain SARS-CoV-2 spike. The sequenced sample was peripheral blood, obtained in a trial of Ad26.COV2.S vaccine versus placebo. The V call is TRBV15, the J call TRBJ2-7, with a weak D call TRBD2 (5 bases). The sequence was collected from a person aged 18 to 65 who received the Ad26.COV2.S COVID-19 vaccine or a placebo. The CDR3 sequence is CATSRDPEGYQYF. CDR3 DNA sequence: TGTGCCACCAGCAGAGATCCAGAGGGATATCAGTACTTC. The variable domain in full, with the rest retrieved from reference TRBV15 and TRBJ2-7, is DAMVIQNPRYQVTQFGKPVTLSCSQTLNHNVMYWYQQKSSQAPKLLFHYYDKDFNNEADTPDNFQSRRPNTSFCFLDIRSPGLGDTAMYLCATSRDPEGYQYFGPGTRLTVT.